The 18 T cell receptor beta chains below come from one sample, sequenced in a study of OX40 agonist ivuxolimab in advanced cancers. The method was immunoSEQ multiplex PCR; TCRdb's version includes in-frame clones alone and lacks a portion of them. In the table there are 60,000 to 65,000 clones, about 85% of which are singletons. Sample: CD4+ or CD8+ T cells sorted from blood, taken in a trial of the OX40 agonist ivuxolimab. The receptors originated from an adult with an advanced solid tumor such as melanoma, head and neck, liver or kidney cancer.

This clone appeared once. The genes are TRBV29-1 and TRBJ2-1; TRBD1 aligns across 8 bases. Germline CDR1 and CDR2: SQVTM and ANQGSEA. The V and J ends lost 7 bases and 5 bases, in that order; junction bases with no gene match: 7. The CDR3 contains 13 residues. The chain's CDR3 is CSATRQGNNEQFF. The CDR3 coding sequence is TGCAGCGCTACGCGACAGGGGAACAATGAGCAGTTCTTC.

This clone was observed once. The CDR3 region is CASSEGRVETQYF. For the CDR3, the DNA is TGTGCCAGCAGTGAGGGCAGGGTGGAGACCCAGTACTTC. This chain links TRBV6-1 with TRBJ2-5; maybe TRBD1 (5 bases). The CDR3 extends over 13 amino acids. CDR1 and CDR2 from the germline V gene are MNHNS and SASEGT. V lost 3 bases and J lost 5, with 10 bases in between.

The chain's CDR3 is CATSGDPTYEQYF. CDR3 nucleotides: TGTGCCACCTCTGGGGACCCAACCTACGAGCAGTACTTC. The chain carries TRBV10-3 and TRBJ2-5, with D perhaps TRBD1 or TRBD2 (5 bases each). The DNA end is more similar to TRBJ2-7, so the J call may be wrong. There are 13 residues in the CDR3. Germline V gene data show CDR1 as ENHRY and CDR2 as SYGVKD.

CDR3 residues: CASSLGSSAYSGNTIYF. In DNA form, the CDR3 reads TGCGCCAGCAGCTTGGGCAGCAGCGCTTACTCTGGAAACACCATATATTTT. V is TRBV5-1 and J is TRBJ1-3, with D unclear. The CDR3 is 17 residues long. The V gene lost 0 bases and the J gene lost 0 bases, with 13 bases spanning the gap. Germline V gives CDR1 SGHRS, CDR2 YFSETQ.

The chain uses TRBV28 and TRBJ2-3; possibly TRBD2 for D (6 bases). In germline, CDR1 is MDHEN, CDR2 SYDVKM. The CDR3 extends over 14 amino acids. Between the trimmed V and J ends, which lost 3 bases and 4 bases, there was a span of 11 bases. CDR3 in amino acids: CASSFGSPADTQYF. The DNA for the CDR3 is TGTGCCAGCAGTTTCGGGAGTCCCGCAGATACGCAGTATTTT.

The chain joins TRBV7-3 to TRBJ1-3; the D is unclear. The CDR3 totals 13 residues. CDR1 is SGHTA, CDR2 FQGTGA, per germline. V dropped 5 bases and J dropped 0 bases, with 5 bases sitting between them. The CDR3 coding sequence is TGTGCCAGCAGCCCGGGCTCTGGAAACACCATATATTTT. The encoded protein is CASSPGSGNTIYF.

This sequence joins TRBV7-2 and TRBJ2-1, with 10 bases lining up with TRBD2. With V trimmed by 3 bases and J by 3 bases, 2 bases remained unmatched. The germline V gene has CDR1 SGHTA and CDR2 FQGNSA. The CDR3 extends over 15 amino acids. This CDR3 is CASSFASGGYNEQFF. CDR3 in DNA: TGTGCCAGCAGCTTTGCTAGCGGGGGCTACAATGAGCAGTTCTTC.

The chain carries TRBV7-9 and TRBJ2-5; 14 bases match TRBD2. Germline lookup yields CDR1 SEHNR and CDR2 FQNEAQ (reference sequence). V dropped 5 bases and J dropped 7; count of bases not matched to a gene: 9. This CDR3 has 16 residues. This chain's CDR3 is CASSPEGLAGEATQYF. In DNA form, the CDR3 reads TGTGCCAGCAGCCCGGAGGGACTAGCGGGAGAGGCGACCCAGTACTTC.

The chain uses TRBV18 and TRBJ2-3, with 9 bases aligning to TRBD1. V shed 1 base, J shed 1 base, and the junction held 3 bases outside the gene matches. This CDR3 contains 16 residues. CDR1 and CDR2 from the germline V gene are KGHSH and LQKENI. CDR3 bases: TGTGCCAGCTCACCACGGGACAGGGTAGGCACAGATACGCAGTATTTT. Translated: CASSPRDRVGTDTQYF.

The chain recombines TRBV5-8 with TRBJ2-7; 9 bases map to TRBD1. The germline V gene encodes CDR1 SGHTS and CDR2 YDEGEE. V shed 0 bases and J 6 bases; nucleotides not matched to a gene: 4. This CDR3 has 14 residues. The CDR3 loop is CASSLEQGAGEQYF. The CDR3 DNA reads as TGTGCCAGCAGCTTGGAACAGGGGGCTGGCGAGCAGTACTTC.

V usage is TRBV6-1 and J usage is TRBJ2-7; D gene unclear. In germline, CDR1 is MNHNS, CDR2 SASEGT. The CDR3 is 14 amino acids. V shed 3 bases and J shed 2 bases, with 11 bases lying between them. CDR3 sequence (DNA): TGTGCCAGCAGTGAGTCAGTGGTAACCTACGAGCAGTACTTC. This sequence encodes CASSESVVTYEQYF.

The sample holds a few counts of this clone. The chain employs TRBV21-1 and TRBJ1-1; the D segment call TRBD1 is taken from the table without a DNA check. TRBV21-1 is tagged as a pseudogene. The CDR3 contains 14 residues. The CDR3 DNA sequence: TGTGCCAGCAGCAAATTTGTGGACAGGGAAAAAGCTTTCTTT. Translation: CASSKFVDREKAFF.

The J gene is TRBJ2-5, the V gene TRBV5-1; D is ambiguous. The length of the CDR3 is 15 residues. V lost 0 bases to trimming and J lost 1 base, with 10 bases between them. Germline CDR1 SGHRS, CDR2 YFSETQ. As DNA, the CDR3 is TGCGCCAGCAGCTTGGCCACTCTTTCCCAAGAGACCCAGTACTTC. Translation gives CASSLATLSQETQYF.

CDR3 amino acids: CSAQRFTEAFF. The CDR3 DNA reads TGCAGTGCTCAAAGATTTACTGAAGCTTTCTTT. This rearrangement joins TRBV20-1 to TRBJ1-1; no firm D call. The CDR3 loop spans 11 amino acids. The germline CDR1 and CDR2 sequences are DFQATT and SNEGSKA (reference sequence). V gave up 5 bases and J gave up 5 bases, with 9 bases separating them.

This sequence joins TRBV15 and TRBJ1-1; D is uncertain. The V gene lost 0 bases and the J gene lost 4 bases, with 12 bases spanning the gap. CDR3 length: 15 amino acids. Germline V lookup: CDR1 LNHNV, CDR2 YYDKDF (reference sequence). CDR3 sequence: CATSRDRNGVTEAFF. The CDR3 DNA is TGTGCCACCAGCAGAGATAGGAACGGGGTCACTGAAGCTTTCTTT.

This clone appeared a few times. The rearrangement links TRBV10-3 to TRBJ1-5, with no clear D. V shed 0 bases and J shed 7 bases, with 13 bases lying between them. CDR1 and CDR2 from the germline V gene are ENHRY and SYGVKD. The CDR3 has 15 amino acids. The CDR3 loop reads CAISESGSLDQPQHF. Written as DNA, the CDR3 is TGTGCCATCAGTGAGTCGGGGAGTCTGGACCAGCCCCAGCATTTT.

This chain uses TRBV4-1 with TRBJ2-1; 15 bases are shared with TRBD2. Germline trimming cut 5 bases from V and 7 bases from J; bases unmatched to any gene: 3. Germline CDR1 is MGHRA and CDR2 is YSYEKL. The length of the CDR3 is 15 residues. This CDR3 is CASSEGTSGGNEQFF. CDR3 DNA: TGCGCCAGCAGCGAAGGGACTAGCGGGGGGAATGAGCAGTTCTTC.

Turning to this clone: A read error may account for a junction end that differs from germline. The CDR3 region is CASRAPNRDRAETQYF. CDR3 sequence (DNA): TGTGCTAGCAGGGCACCCAACCGGGACAGGGCGGAGACCCAGTACTTC. This chain connects TRBV7-7 to TRBJ2-5, with 9 bases lining up with TRBD1. Germline-derived CDR1 and CDR2 are SSHAT and FNYEAQ (reference sequence). This CDR3 has 16 residues. The full variable domain, rest sourced from reference TRBV7-7 and TRBJ2-5, is GAGVSQSPRYKVTKRGQDVTLRCDPISSHATLYWYQQALGQGPEFLTYFNYEAQPDKSGLPSDRFSAERPEGSISTLTIQRTEQRDSAMYRCASRAPNRDRAETQYFGPGTRLLVL.